This section outlines one T cell receptor (beta chain) sequence together with its context. The sample is drawn from a study of control samples from healthy donors and cancer patients. Trimming stripped 0 bases from V and 5 bases from J, with 4 bases between. This CDR3 has 12 amino acids. Germline assignment: CDR1 SGDLS and CDR2 YYNGEE. Here immunoSEQ multiplex PCR was the method, and the copy in TCRdb shows in-frame clones only, minus some. The data show under 100,000 clones, around 90% seen once. This sequence originates from a woman in her seventies in good health. Sequenced: blood. The chain links TRBV9 to TRBJ2-3; D ambiguous. The CDR3, as DNA: TGTGCCAGCAGCGTAGGTCTAGATACGCAGTATTTT. Protein product: CASSVGLDTQYF.